Shown below are 3 T cell receptor beta chains from a single sample sequenced in a study of read filtering for tumor transcriptome and immune sequencing. The library was built from approximately 400 ng RNA with molecular barcoded adaptors for alpha/delta and beta/gamma chains. From the reads, TCRdb called clonotypes with MiXCR, one entry per CDR3 protein. Here the sample spans 50,000 to 65,000 distinct CDR3 sequences, approximately 18% being singletons. Specimen: a population of CD138-negative cells sorted from bone marrow. The receptors derive from a donor at least 40 years old with multiple myeloma.

Comment on this clonotype: A much larger clone differs from this one at a single base, so this may be a read error. V usage is TRBV6-6 and J usage is TRBJ2-7; 8 nucleotides align to TRBD2. This CDR3 is built from 19 residues. Germline CDR1 is MNHNY and CDR2 is SVGAGI (reference sequence). V shed 0 bases and J 7 bases; nucleotides not matched to a gene: 20. The CDR3 DNA reads TGTGCCAGCAGTTACTCGACGGGCGGTAGCGCGGGAGGCCGCCGAGAGCAGTACTTC. This translates into CASSYSTGGSAGGRREQYF.

Many counts were recorded for this clonotype. The rearrangement links TRBV4-1 to TRBJ1-1; TRBD1 is a possible D gene (5 bases). This CDR3 comprises 14 residues. The germline V gene encodes CDR1 MGHRA and CDR2 YSYEKL. V was trimmed by 3 bases and J by 3 bases, leaving 11 bases between them. Here the CDR3 DNA reads TGCGCCAGCAGCCAGAGGGGCAGGGACACTGAAGCTTTCTTT. Protein: CASSQRGRDTEAFF.

This clonotype was counted between two and nine times. A clone one base away is much larger, so this may be a read error. The rearrangement joins TRBV9 to TRBJ2-5; the match to TRBD1 covers 8 bases. Germline CDR1 and CDR2: SGDLS and YYNGEE. The ends lost 4 bases at V and 5 bases at J; junction bases unmatched: 13. The CDR3 is 16 residues long. The CDR3 is CASSPRSGTGSETQYF. The CDR3 DNA reads TGTGCCAGCAGCCCCAGGTCCGGGACAGGATCGGAGACCCAGTACTTC. Variable domain in full (rest from reference TRBV9 and TRBJ2-5): DSGVTQTPKHLITATGQRVTLRCSPRSGDLSVYWYQQSLDQGLQFLIQYYNGEERAKGNILERFSAQQFPDLHSELNLSSLELGDSALYFCASSPRSGTGSETQYFGPGTRLLVL.